This T cell receptor (beta chain) appears in the sequencing data of a study of tumour-infiltrating T cells in Burkitt lymphoma. The wider study: Overall and progression-free survival were predicted by productive clonality.

Sequencing used immunoSEQ multiplex PCR; TCRdb keeps in-frame clones, though not all of them. The repertoire holds about 13,000 clones, roughly 87% seen once, with approximately 1.5% in the top ten. V was shortened by 1 base and J by 0 bases, with 7 bases between the two germline ends. Germline CDR1 SGHNT, CDR2 YYREEE (reference sequence). This CDR3 region has 14 residues. Specimen: tumor tissue. The chain joins TRBV5-4 to TRBJ1-2; D gene uncertain. This clonotype was obtained from a human donor with diffuse large B-cell lymphoma. DNA of the CDR3: TGTGCCAGCAGCTTGATTACGACTAACTATGGCTACACCTTC. This sequence encodes CASSLITTNYGYTF.